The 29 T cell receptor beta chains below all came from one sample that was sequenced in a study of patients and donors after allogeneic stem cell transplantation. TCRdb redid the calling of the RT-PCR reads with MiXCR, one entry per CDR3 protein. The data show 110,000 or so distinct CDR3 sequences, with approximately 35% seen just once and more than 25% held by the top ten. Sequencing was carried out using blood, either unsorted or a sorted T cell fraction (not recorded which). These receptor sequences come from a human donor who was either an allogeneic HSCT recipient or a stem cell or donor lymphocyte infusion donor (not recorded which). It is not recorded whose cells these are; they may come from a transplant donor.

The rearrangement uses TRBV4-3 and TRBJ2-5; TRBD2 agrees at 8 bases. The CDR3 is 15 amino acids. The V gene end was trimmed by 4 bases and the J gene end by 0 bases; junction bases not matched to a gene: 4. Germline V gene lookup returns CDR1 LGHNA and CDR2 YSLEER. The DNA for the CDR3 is TGCGCCAGCAGCCGGACGGGACTAGACCAAGAGACCCAGTACTTC. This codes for CASSRTGLDQETQYF.

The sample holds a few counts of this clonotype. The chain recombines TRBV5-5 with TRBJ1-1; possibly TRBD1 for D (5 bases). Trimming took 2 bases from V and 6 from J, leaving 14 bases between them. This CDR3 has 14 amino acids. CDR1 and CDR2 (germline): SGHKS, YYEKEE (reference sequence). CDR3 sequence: CASSFPGVISEAFF. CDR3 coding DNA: TGTGCCAGCAGCTTTCCGGGGGTTATTTCTGAAGCTTTCTTT.

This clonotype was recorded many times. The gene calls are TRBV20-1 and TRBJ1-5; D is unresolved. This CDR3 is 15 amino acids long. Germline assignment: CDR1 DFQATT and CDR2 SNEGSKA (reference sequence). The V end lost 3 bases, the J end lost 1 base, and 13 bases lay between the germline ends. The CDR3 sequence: CSARPRRASNQPQHF. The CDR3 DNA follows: TGCAGTGCTAGGCCTCGGCGGGCCAGCAATCAGCCCCAGCATTTT.

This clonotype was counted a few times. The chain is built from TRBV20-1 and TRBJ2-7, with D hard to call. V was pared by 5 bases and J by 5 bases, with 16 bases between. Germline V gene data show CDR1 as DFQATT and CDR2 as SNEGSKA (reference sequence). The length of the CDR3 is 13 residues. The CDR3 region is CSAPRISYDEQYF. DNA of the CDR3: TGCAGTGCTCCTAGGATCTCATACGACGAGCAGTACTTC.

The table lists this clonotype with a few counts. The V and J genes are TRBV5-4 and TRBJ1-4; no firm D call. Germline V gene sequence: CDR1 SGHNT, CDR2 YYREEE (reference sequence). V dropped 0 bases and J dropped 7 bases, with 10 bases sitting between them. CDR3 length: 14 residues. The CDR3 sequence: CASSLVGRGEKLFF. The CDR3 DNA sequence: TGTGCCAGCAGCTTGGTGGGGAGAGGTGAAAAACTGTTTTTT.

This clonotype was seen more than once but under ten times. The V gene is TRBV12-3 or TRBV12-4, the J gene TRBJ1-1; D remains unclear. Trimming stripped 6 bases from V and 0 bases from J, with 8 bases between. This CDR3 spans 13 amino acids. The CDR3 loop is CASSLLLNTEAFF. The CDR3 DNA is TGTGCCAGCAGCTTGCTACTGAACACTGAAGCTTTCTTT.

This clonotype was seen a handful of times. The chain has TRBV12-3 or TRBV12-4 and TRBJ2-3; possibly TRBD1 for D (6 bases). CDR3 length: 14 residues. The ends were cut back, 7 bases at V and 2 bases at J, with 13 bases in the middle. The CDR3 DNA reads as TGTGCCAGCACGCAGGGGTTTGACACAGATACGCAGTATTTT. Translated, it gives CASTQGFDTDTQYF.

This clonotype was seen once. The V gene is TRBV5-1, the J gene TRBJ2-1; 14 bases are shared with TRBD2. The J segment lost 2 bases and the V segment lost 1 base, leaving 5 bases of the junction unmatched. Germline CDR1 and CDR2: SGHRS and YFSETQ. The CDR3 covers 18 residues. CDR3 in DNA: TGCGCCAGCAGCTTGCCCGGGACTAGCGGGAGCCCCTACAATGAGCAGTTCTTC. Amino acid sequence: CASSLPGTSGSPYNEQFF.

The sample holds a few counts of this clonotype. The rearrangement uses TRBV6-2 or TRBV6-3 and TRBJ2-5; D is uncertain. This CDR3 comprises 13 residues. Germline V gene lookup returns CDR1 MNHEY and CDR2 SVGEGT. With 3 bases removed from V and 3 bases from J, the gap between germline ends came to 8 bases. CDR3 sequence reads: CASSYSRKETQYF. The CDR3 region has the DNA TGTGCCAGCAGTTATTCCAGAAAAGAGACCCAGTACTTC.

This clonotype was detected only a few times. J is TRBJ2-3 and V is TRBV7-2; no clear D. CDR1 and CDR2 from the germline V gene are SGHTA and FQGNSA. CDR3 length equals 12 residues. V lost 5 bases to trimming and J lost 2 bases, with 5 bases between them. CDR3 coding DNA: TGTGCCAGCAGCCCATACACAGATACGCAGTATTTT. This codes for CASSPYTDTQYF.

CDR3 sequence: CASRGGGGSSYNEQFF. CDR3 nucleotide sequence: TGTGCCAGCAGAGGGGGGGGCGGTTCCTCCTACAATGAGCAGTTCTTC. The chain employs TRBV6-2 or TRBV6-3 and TRBJ2-1; D is perhaps TRBD2 (7 bases). CDR3 size: 16 residues. Germline CDR1 MNHEY, CDR2 SVGEGT. Trimming stripped 6 bases from V and 0 bases from J, with 15 bases between.

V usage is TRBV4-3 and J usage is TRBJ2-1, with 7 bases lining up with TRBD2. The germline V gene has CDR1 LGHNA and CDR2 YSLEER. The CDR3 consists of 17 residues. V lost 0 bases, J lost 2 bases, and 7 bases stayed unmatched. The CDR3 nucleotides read TGCGCCAGCAGCCAAGATCGCTCAGCGGGACCCTACAATGAGCAGTTCTTC. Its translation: CASSQDRSAGPYNEQFF.

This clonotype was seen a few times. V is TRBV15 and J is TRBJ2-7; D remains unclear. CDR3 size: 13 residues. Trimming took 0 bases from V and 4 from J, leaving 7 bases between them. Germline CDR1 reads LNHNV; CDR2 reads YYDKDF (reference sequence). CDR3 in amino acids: CATSRDGPYEQYF. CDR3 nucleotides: TGTGCCACCAGCAGAGATGGACCGTACGAGCAGTACTTC.

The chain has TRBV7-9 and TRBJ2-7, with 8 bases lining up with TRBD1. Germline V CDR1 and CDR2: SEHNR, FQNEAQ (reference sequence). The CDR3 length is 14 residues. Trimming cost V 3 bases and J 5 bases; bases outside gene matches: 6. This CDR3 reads CASSFGQGLDEQYF. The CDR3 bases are TGTGCCAGCAGCTTCGGACAGGGTTTAGACGAGCAGTACTTC.

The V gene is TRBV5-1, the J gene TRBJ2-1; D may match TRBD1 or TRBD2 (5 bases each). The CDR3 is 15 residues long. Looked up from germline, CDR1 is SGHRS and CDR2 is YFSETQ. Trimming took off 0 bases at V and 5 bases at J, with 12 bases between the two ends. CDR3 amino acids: CASSLVVRDDNEQFF. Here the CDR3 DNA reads TGCGCCAGCAGCTTGGTAGTGAGGGACGACAATGAGCAGTTCTTC.

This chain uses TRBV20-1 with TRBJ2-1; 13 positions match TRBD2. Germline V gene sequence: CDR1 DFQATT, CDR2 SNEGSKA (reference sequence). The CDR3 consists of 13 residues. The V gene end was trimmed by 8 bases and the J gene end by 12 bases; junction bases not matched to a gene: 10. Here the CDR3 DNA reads TGCAGTACCACCACTACTAGCGGGAGGGGGCAGTTCTTC. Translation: CSTTTTSGRGQFF.

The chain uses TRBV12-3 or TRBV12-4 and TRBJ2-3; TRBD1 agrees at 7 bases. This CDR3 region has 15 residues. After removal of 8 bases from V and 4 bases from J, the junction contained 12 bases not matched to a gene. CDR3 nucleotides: TGTGCCAGCCAGAGGGGGCGCGGGCTCGCAGATACGCAGTATTTT. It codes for CASQRGRGLADTQYF.

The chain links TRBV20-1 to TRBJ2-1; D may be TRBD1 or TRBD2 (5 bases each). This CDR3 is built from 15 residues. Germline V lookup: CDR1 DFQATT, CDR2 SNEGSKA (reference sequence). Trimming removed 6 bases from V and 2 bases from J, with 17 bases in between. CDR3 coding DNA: TGCAGTGCCGACAGTATCGGGGTTCCCTACAATGAGCAGTTCTTC. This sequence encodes CSADSIGVPYNEQFF.

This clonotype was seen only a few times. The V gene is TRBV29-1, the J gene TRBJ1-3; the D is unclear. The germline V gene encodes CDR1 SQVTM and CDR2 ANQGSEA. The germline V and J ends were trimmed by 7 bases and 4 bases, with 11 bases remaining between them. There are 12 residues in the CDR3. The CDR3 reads CSARTLGNTIYF. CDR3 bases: TGCAGCGCCCGGACGTTAGGAAACACCATATATTTT.

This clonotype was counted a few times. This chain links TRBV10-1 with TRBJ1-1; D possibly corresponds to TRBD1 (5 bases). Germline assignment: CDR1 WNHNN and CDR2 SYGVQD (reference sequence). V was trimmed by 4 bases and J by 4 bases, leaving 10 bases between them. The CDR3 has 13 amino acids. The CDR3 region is CASSGEGSTEAFF. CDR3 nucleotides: TGCGCCAGCAGTGGGGAGGGGAGCACTGAAGCTTTCTTT.

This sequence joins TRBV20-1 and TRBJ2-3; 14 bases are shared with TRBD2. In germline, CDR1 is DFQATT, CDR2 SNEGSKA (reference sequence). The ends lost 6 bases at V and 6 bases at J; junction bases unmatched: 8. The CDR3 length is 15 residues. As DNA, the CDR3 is TGCAGTGCGGGACGACTAGCGGGAGGGGACGATACGCAGTATTTT. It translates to CSAGRLAGGDDTQYF.

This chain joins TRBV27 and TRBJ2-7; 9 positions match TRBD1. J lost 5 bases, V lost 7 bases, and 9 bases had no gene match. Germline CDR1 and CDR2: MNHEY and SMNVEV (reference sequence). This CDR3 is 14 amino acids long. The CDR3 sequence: CASTSGQGRHEQYF. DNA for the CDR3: TGTGCCAGCACCTCGGGACAGGGAAGGCACGAGCAGTACTTC.

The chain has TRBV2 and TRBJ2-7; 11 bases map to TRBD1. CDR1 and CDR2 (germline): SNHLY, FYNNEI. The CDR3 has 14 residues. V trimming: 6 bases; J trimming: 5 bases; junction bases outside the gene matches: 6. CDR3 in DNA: TGTGCCAGCAGCCGGGACAGGGGGACAAACGAGCAGTACTTC. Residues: CASSRDRGTNEQYF.

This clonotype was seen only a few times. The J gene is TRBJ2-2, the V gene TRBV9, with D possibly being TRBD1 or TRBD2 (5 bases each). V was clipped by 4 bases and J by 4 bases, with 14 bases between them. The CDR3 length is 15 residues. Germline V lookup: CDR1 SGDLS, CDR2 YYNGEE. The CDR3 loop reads CASSTRPGPTGELFF. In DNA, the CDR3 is TGTGCCAGCAGCACCCGTCCGGGGCCCACCGGGGAGCTGTTTTTT.

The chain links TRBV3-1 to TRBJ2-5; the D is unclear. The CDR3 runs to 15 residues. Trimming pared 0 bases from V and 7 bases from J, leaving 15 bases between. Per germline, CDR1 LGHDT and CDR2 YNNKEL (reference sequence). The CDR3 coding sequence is TGTGCCAGCAGCCAAGACGCGAGGCGCTGGGGGACCCAGTACTTC. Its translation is CASSQDARRWGTQYF.

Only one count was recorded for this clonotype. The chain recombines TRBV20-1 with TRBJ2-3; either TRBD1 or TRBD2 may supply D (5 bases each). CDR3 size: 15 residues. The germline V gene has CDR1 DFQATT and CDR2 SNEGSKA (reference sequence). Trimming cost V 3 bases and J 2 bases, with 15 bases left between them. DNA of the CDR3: TGCAGTGCTAGCCTTAGGGACGCCACCACAGATACGCAGTATTTT. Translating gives CSASLRDATTDTQYF.

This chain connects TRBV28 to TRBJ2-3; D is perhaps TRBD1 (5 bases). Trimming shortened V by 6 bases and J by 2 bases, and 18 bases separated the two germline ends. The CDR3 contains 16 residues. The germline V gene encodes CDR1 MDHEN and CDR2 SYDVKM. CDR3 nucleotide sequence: TGTGCCAGCAGCTCTACAGGATTGGGGCCCACAGATACGCAGTATTTT. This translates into CASSSTGLGPTDTQYF. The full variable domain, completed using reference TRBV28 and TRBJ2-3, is DVKVTQSSRYLVKRTGEKVFLECVQDMDHENMFWYRQDPGLGLRLIYFSYDVKMKEKGDIPEGYSVSREKKERFSLILESASTNQTSMYLCASSSTGLGPTDTQYFGPGTRLTVL.

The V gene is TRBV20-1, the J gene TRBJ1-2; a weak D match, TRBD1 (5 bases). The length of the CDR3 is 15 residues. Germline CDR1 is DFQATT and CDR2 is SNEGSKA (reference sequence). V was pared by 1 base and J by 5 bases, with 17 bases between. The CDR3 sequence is CSARAKGRAAYGYTF. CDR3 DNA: TGCAGTGCTAGAGCCAAGGGGAGAGCTGCATATGGCTACACCTTC.

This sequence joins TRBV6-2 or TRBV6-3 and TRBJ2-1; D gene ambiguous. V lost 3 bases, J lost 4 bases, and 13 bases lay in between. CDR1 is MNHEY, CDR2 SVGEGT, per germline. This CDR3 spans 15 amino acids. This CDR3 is CASSYNRGPYNEQFF. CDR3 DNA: TGTGCCAGCAGTTATAACCGTGGGCCTTACAATGAGCAGTTCTTC.